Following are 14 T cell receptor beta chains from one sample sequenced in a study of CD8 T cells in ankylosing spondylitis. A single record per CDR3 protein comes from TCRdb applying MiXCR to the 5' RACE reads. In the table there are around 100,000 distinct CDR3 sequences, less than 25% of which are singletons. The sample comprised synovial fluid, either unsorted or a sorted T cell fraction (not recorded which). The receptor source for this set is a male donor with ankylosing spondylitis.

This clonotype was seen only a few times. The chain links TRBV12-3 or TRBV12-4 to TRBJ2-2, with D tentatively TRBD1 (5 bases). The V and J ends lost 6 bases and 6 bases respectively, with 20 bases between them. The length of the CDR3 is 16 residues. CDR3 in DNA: TGTGCCAGCAGGCCTCGCGCAGGGCATTCGGCCGGGGAGCTGTTTTTT. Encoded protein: CASRPRAGHSAGELFF.

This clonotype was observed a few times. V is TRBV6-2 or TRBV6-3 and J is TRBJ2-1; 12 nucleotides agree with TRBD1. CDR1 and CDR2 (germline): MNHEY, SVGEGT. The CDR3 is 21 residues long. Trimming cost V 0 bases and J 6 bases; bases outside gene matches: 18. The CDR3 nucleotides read TGTGCCAGCAGTTACTCGATCGGGACAGGGGGCACACTAGCGGGACGCAATGAGCAGTTCTTC. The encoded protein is CASSYSIGTGGTLAGRNEQFF.

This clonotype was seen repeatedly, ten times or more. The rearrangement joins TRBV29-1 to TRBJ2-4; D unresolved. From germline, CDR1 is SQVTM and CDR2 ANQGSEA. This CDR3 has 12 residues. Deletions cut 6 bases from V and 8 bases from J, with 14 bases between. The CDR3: CSVAFRVDIQYF. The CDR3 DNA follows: TGCAGCGTAGCATTTCGGGTAGACATTCAGTACTTC.

The CDR3: CSVLGFEQNEQFF. DNA for the CDR3: TGCAGCGTTTTGGGTTTTGAGCAGAATGAGCAGTTCTTC. This chain connects TRBV29-1 to TRBJ2-1; D remains unclear. The V end was cut by 5 bases, the J end by 7 bases, with 15 bases between. In germline, CDR1 is SQVTM, CDR2 ANQGSEA. The CDR3 consists of 13 residues.

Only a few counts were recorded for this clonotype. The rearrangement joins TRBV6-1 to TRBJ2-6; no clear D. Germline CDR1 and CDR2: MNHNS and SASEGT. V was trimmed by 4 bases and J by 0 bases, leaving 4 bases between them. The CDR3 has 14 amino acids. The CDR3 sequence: CASSGVSGANVLTF. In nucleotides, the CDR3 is TGTGCCAGCAGTGGGGTCTCTGGGGCCAACGTCCTGACTTTC.

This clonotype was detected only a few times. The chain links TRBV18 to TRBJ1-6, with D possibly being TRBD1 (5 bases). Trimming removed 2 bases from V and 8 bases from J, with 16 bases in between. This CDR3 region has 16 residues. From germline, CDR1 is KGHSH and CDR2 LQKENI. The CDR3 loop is CASSPFGTAGDSPLHF. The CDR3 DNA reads TGTGCCAGCTCACCATTCGGGACCGCGGGTGATTCACCCCTCCACTTT.

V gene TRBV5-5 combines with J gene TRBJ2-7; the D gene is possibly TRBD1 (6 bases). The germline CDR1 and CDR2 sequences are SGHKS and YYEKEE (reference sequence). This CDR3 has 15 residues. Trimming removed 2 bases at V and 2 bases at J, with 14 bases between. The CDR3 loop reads CASSLSWAGAYEQYF. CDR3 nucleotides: TGTGCCAGCAGCTTATCCTGGGCAGGGGCCTACGAGCAGTACTTC.

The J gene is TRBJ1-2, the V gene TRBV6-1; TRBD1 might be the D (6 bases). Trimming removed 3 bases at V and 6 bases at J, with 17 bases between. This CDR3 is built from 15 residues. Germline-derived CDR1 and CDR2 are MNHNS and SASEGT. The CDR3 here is CASSDKVQGLDGYTF. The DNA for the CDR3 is TGTGCCAGCAGTGATAAAGTACAGGGTTTGGATGGCTACACCTTC.

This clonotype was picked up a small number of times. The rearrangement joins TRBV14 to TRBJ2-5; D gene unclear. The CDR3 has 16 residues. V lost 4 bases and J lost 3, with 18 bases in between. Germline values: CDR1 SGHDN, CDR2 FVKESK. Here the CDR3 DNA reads TGTGCCAGCAGCCGAGTTGTCGTCCGAGGTGAAGAGACCCAGTACTTC. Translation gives CASSRVVVRGEETQYF.

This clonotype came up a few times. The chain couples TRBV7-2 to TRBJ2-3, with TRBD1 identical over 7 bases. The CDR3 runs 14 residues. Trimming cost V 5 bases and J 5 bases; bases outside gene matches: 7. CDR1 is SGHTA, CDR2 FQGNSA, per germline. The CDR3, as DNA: TGTGCCAGCAGCCCCCAGGGGGTGGGAGATACGCAGTATTTT. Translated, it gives CASSPQGVGDTQYF.

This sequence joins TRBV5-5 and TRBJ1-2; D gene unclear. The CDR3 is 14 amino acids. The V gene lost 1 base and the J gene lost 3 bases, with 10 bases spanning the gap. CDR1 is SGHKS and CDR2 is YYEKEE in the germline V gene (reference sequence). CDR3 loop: CASSLRQQDYGYTF. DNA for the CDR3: TGTGCCAGCAGCTTGAGGCAGCAAGACTATGGCTACACCTTC.

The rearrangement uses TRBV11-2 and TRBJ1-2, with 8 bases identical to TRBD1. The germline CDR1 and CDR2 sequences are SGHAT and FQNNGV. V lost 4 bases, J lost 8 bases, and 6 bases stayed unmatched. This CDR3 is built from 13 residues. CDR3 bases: TGTGCCAGCAGCTCCGGACAGGGTCGCGGCTACACCTTC. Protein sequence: CASSSGQGRGYTF.

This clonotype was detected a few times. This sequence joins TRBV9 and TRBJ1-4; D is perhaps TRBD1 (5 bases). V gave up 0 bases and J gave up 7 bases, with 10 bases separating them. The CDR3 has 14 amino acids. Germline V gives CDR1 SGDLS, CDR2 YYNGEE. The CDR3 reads CASSVDAGSEKLFF. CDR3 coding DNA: TGTGCCAGCAGCGTAGATGCAGGGAGTGAAAAACTGTTTTTT.

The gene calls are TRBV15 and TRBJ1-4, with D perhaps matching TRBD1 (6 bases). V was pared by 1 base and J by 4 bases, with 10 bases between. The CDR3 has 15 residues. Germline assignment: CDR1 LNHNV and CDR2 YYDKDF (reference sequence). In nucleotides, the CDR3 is TGTGCCACCAGCAGAGCCAAACAGGGTAATGAAAAACTGTTTTTT. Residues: CATSRAKQGNEKLFF. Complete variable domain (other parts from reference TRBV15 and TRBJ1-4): DAMVIQNPRYQVTQFGKPVTLSCSQTLNHNVMYWYQQKSSQAPKLLFHYYDKDFNNEADTPDNFQSRRPNTSFCFLDIRSPGLGDTAMYLCATSRAKQGNEKLFFGSGTQLSVL.